A single sample is the source of the 14 T cell receptor beta chains below, sequenced in a study of Ad26.COV2.S vaccination and SARS-CoV-2 variants. Treatment denoted: about 20 received Ad26.COV2.S at low or high dose, single or two shots; several received placebo; per-sample allocation not given. Sampling happened 63 days after the first vaccine or placebo injection. Here immunoSEQ multiplex PCR was the method, and the copy in TCRdb shows in-frame clones only, minus some. This table holds roughly 400,000 clones, about 90% found once. The source material was peripheral blood, sampled in a trial of Ad26.COV2.S vaccine versus placebo. These receptor sequences come from a person between 18 and 65 years old who received the Ad26.COV2.S COVID-19 vaccine or a placebo.

This clone has only a few counts. This sequence joins TRBV3-1 (or the pseudogene TRBV3-2) and TRBJ2-1, with 14 bases identical to TRBD2. The V gene's germline CDR1 is LGHDT and CDR2 YNNKEL (reference sequence). The length of the CDR3 is 17 residues. Trimming removed 2 bases from V and 8 bases from J; junction bases left unmatched: 8. This CDR3 is CASSQKGTSGRCDEQFF. CDR3 coding DNA: TGTGCCAGCAGCCAAAAGGGGACTAGCGGGAGATGCGATGAGCAGTTCTTC.

This chain links TRBV19 with TRBJ1-1; a weak D match, TRBD1 (5 bases). The germline CDR1 and CDR2 sequences are LNHDA and SQIVND (reference sequence). Trimming pared 6 bases from V and 3 bases from J, leaving 14 bases between. The CDR3 covers 14 residues. The CDR3: CASSLSEGHTEAFF. CDR3 coding DNA: TGTGCCAGTAGCCTTTCAGAGGGGCACACTGAAGCTTTCTTT.

The J gene is TRBJ1-6, the V gene TRBV27; the D is unclear. V shed 2 bases and J shed 5 bases, with 13 bases lying between them. The CDR3 is 16 residues long. Germline CDR1 MNHEY, CDR2 SMNVEV (reference sequence). In DNA, the CDR3 is TGTGCCAGCAGTTTACCCCGGGCAGGAGATAATTCACCCCTCCACTTT. This translates into CASSLPRAGDNSPLHF.

V is TRBV3-1 (or the pseudogene TRBV3-2) and J is TRBJ2-5; 10 bases align to TRBD1. Losses at the gene ends were 2 bases for V and 3 bases for J; bases not matched to a gene: 9. Per germline, CDR1 LGHDT and CDR2 YNNKEL (reference sequence). This CDR3 is built from 17 residues. The CDR3 DNA follows: TGTGCCAGCAGCCAATCACCCAGGGACAGGGGAAAAGAGACCCAGTACTTC. Translating it yields CASSQSPRDRGKETQYF.

This rearrangement joins TRBV24-1 to TRBJ2-7, with D uncertain. This CDR3 is built from 13 residues. CDR1 and CDR2 (germline): KGHDR, SFDVKD. Trimming took 3 bases from V and 2 from J, leaving 7 bases between them. CDR3 residues: CATSDPPAYEQYF. The CDR3 nucleotides read TGTGCCACCAGTGATCCCCCAGCCTACGAGCAGTACTTC.

A word on this clone: The sample contains more than one DNA sequence encoding this CDR3. This chain links TRBV3-1 (or the pseudogene TRBV3-2) with TRBJ2-7; D possibly corresponds to TRBD1 (5 bases). This CDR3 spans 13 amino acids. Germline-derived CDR1 and CDR2 are LGHDT and YNNKEL (reference sequence). Between the trimmed V and J ends, which lost 3 bases and 2 bases, there was a span of 8 bases. CDR3 sequence: CASSQGRAYEQYF. In DNA, the CDR3 is TGTGCCAGCAGCCAGGGCAGGGCCTACGAGCAGTACTTC.

The rearrangement links TRBV18 to TRBJ2-1; D is possibly TRBD2 (6 bases). The germline V gene encodes CDR1 KGHSH and CDR2 LQKENI. CDR3 size: 14 residues. Between the trimmed V and J ends, which lost 3 bases and 7 bases, there was a span of 13 bases. The CDR3 sequence: CASSPGRDRNEQFF. CDR3 DNA: TGTGCCAGCTCACCGGGGCGGGATCGTAATGAGCAGTTCTTC. Using reference TRBV18 and TRBJ2-1 for the parts outside the CDR3, the full variable domain is NAGVMQNPRHLVRRRGQEARLRCSPMKGHSHVYWYRQLPEEGLKFMVYLQKENIIDESGMPKERFSAEFPKEGPSILRIQQVVRGDSAAYFCASSPGRDRNEQFFGPGTRLTVL.

The chain employs TRBV5-4 and TRBJ2-5, with 10 nucleotides matching TRBD1. The V segment lost 4 bases and the J segment 4 bases; nucleotides outside the gene matches: 7. The CDR3 totals 15 residues. CDR1 SGHNT and CDR2 YYREEE come from the germline V gene (reference sequence). This CDR3 reads CASSVTGGGGETQYF. The CDR3 nucleotides are TGTGCCAGCAGCGTGACAGGGGGCGGAGGAGAGACCCAGTACTTC.

For this clone: The sample has other DNA sequences that encode this CDR3 too. The chain carries TRBV27 and TRBJ2-7, with TRBD2 identical over 12 bases. CDR3 length: 16 amino acids. The germline V gene has CDR1 MNHEY and CDR2 SMNVEV (reference sequence). The V segment lost 2 bases and the J segment 4 bases; nucleotides outside the gene matches: 6. CDR3 coding DNA: TGTGCCAGCAGTTTAAGACCCGGGACTAGCGGGTACGAGCAGTACTTC. Its translation is CASSLRPGTSGYEQYF.

The rearrangement joins TRBV7-9 to TRBJ2-5; TRBD1 aligns across 8 bases. V was clipped by 5 bases and J by 3 bases; unmatched bases: 5. The CDR3 extends over 14 amino acids. CDR1 is SEHNR and CDR2 is FQNEAQ in the germline V gene (reference sequence). CDR3 residues: CASSHSTGEETQYF. The DNA for the CDR3 is TGTGCCAGCAGCCACTCGACAGGGGAAGAGACCCAGTACTTC.

The chain is built from TRBV2 and TRBJ2-5; the D gene is possibly TRBD2 (5 bases). CDR1 SNHLY and CDR2 FYNNEI come from the germline V gene. This CDR3 spans 13 amino acids. V was clipped by 6 bases and J by 4 bases, with 12 bases between them. The CDR3: CASSSLVRETQYF. CDR3 in DNA: TGTGCCAGCAGCTCACTAGTAAGAGAGACCCAGTACTTC.

The chain is built from TRBV2 and TRBJ1-4; D gene ambiguous. The CDR3 sequence is 14 residues long. CDR1 is SNHLY and CDR2 is FYNNEI in the germline V gene. The V end lost 3 bases, the J end lost 8 bases, and 13 bases lay between the germline ends. The CDR3 DNA is TGTGCCAGCAGTGATATGACCCCAGGAGAAAAACTGTTTTTT. This translates into CASSDMTPGEKLFF.

The chain joins TRBV2 to TRBJ2-7; 8 nucleotides line up with TRBD1. Trimming at V came to 1 base and at J to 7 bases, leaving 6 bases not matched to a gene. CDR1 is SNHLY, CDR2 FYNNEI, per germline. The CDR3 totals 14 residues. The CDR3 sequence: CASSEGRGQWEQYF. The CDR3 nucleotides are TGTGCCAGCAGTGAAGGCAGGGGGCAATGGGAGCAGTACTTC.

This chain's CDR3 is CASSIAGTGNFEQYF. The CDR3 DNA is TGTGCCAGTAGTATAGCCGGGACAGGGAATTTCGAGCAGTACTTC. The genes are TRBV19 and TRBJ2-7, with TRBD1 identical over 9 bases. Germline-derived CDR1 and CDR2 are LNHDA and SQIVND (reference sequence). V trimming: 1 base; J trimming: 6 bases; junction bases outside the gene matches: 7. This CDR3 has 15 amino acids. Full variable domain (outside the CDR3, taken from reference TRBV19 and TRBJ2-7): DGGITQSPKYLFRKEGQNVTLSCEQNLNHDAMYWYRQDPGQGLRLIYYSQIVNDFQKGDIAEGYSVSREKKESFPLTVTSAQKNPTAFYLCASSIAGTGNFEQYFGPGTRLTVT.